This paragraph reports one T cell receptor beta chain. V lost 4 bases, J lost 2 bases, and 5 bases stayed unmatched. The CDR3 loop spans 14 amino acids. CDR1 is GTSNPN, CDR2 SVGIG, per germline (reference sequence). The data were obtained in a study of blood T cell repertoires in COVID-19. In the authors' methods: It was from reference gene primer amplification that nucleated cell counts were estimated. Produced via immunoSEQ multiplex PCR; TCRdb's table is partial and in-frame only. The V and J calls and the clone size are those of that table, but D and trimming were determined from the DNA. The sample records about 34,000 clones, roughly 92% being singletons.

This sequence joins TRBV30 and TRBJ2-7, with 10 bases lining up with TRBD1. Sequences were obtained from peripheral blood. The receptor was isolated from a human donor in a cohort sampled during active COVID-19. The chain's CDR3 is CAWNPGQGTYEQYF. The CDR3 nucleotides read TGTGCCTGGAATCCGGGACAGGGGACCTACGAGCAGTACTTC.